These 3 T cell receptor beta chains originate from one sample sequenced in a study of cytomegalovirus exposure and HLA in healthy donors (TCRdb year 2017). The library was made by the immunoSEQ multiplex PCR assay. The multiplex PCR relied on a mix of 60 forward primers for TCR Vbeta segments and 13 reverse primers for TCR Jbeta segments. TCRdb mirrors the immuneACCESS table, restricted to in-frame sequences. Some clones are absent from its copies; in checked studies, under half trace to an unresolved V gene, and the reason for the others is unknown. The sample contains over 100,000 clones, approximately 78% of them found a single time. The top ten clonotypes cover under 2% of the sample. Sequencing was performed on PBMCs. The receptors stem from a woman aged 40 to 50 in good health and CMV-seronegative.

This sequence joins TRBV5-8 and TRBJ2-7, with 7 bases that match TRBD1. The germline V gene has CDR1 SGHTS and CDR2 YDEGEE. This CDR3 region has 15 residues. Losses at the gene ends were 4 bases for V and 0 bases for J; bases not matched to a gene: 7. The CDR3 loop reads CASSRDREASYEQYF. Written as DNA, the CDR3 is TGTGCCAGCAGCCGTGACAGGGAAGCCTCCTACGAGCAGTACTTC.

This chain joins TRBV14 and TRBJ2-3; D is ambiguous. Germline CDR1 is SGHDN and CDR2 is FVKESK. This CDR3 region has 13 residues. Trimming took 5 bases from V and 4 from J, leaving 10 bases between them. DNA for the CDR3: TGTGCCAGCAGCTTTTCCGAGGCAGATACGCAGTATTTT. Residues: CASSFSEADTQYF.

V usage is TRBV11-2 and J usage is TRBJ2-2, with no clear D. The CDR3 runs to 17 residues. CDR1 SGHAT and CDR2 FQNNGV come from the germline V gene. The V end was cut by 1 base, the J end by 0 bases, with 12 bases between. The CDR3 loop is CASSLAVPSANTGELFF. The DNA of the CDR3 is TGTGCCAGCAGCTTAGCCGTACCAAGCGCGAACACCGGGGAGCTGTTTTTT.